Listed below are T cell receptor beta chains from one sample, sequenced in a study of cytomegalovirus exposure and HLA in healthy donors. Assay: immunoSEQ multiplex PCR; the TCRdb copy retains only in-frame clones and omits some. Here the sample spans approximately 280,000 clones, just over 85% being singletons. The specimen was PBMCs. The receptors stem from a woman younger than 35 in good health and CMV-seronegative. Each CDR3 is given with its conserved first and last residue. D genes are given only for firm matches. Clone size is given for some rows only: seen once, a few or many times, or a class if the clone is expanded.

NA	TRBV30	TRBJ1-2	TRBD1	TGTGCCTGGAGTGATCAGGGACAGGCGCCGGACACCTTC	CAWSDQGQAPDTF
once	TRBV19	TRBJ1-1	TRBD1	TGTGCCAGTAGTATCACAGGGGCGGACACTGAAGCTTTCTTT	CASSITGADTEAFF
NA	TRBV15	TRBJ2-3	TRBD1	TGTGCCACCAGGGGACAGGGACCCCGTTTGAATACGCAGTATTTT	CATRGQGPRLNTQYF
NA	TRBV30	TRBJ2-1	TRBD2	TGTGCCTGGAGTGTACCAGTCAGCGGGAGTAGCAATGAGCAGTTCTTC	CAWSVPVSGSSNEQFF
NA	TRBV5-1	TRBJ2-7	TRBD2	TGCGCCAGCAGCCTGCACAGATTTCGACTAGCGGTCAACTACGAGCAGTACTTC	CASSLHRFRLAVNYEQYF
once	TRBV6-1	TRBJ1-2	NA	TGTGCCAGCAGTACCCTGGAGGCGAAAACCTATGGCTACACCTTC	CASSTLEAKTYGYTF
NA	TRBV29-1	TRBJ2-7	TRBD1	TGCAGCGCCCTCCGGGGACAGGGGGCCTACGAGCAGTACTTC	CSALRGQGAYEQYF
NA	TRBV5-1	TRBJ1-6	NA	TGCGCCAGCAGCTTGATGGGAGGTGGGGTAGTAAATTCACCCCTCCACTTT	CASSLMGGGVVNSPLHF
NA	TRBV7-2	TRBJ2-7	TRBD1	TGTGCCAGCAGCCCGGGACAGACCCTCTCCTACGAGCAGTACTTC	CASSPGQTLSYEQYF
once	TRBV5-1	TRBJ1-2	TRBD1	TGCGCCAGCAGCCCGACAGGGTCGGCTAACTATGGCTACACCTTC	CASSPTGSANYGYTF
once	TRBV6-1	TRBJ1-2	NA	TGTGCCAGCAAAGGCCTGGGGCGTACTAACTATGGCTACACCTTC	CASKGLGRTNYGYTF
NA	TRBV18	TRBJ2-3	TRBD1	TGTGCCAGCTCACCCACCGGGACAGGGGTGACAGATACGCAGTATTTT	CASSPTGTGVTDTQYF
NA	TRBV19	TRBJ1-2	TRBD1	TGTGCCAGTAGTATTGAGGGACAGGGGCGTCCAACTGATGGCTACACCTTC	CASSIEGQGRPTDGYTF
NA	TRBV27	TRBJ1-2	TRBD1	TGTGCCAGCAGAGGGACAGGTATTTGGTACACCTTC	CASRGTGIWYTF
NA	TRBV4-1	TRBJ2-4	TRBD1	TGCGCCAGCAGTATAAGGGGACAGGGGGCCCATTGGGCCAAAAACATTCAGTACTTC	CASSIRGQGAHWAKNIQYF
NA	TRBV9	TRBJ1-6	TRBD1	TGTGCCAGCAGCCTTAGGGACAGGGGATCACCCCTCCACTTT	CASSLRDRGSPLHF
once	TRBV6-5	TRBJ1-3	NA	TGTGCCAGCAGCACACCCGCCTCTGGAAACACCATATATTTT	CASSTPASGNTIYF
once	TRBV2	TRBJ2-1	TRBD2	TGTGCCAGCAGTCGCTCCAGGCCGGGGGGGCTCAATGAGCAGTTCTTC	CASSRSRPGGLNEQFF
NA	TRBV2	TRBJ2-3	NA	TGTGCCAGCAGTGAGGGGCGCGGTTATAGGGCAGATACGCAGTATTTT	CASSEGRGYRADTQYF
once	TRBV4-1	TRBJ2-3	NA	TGCGCCAGCAGCCAAGCTGAGGGTGCAGATACGCAGTATTTT	CASSQAEGADTQYF
NA	TRBV18	TRBJ1-3	NA	TGTGCCAGCTCACTGTACAGGGACTCTGGAAACACCATATATTTT	CASSLYRDSGNTIYF
NA	TRBV6-1	TRBJ2-1	NA	TGTGCCAGCAGTGAAGGATTAGAACCCAATGAGCAGTTCTTC	CASSEGLEPNEQFF
NA	TRBV6-4	TRBJ1-2	NA	TGTGCCAGCAGTGGGACAGTTACTAACTATGGCTACACCTTC	CASSGTVTNYGYTF
NA	TRBV7-5	TRBJ2-5	NA	NA	CVRSFGTGTGVPKTLETQYF
NA	TRBV6-5	TRBJ1-1	NA	TGTGCCAGCAGTTCCACCGGGGGAGGGGAAATCGCTGAAGCTTTCTTT	CASSSTGGGEIAEAFF
NA	TRBV6-5	TRBJ2-3	TRBD2	TGTGCCAGCAGTTACGGCGGGGGGCCTAGCACAGATACGCAGTATTTT	CASSYGGGPSTDTQYF
NA	TRBV7-3	TRBJ2-5	TRBD1	TGTGCCAGCAGCGAACAGGGGGAAGAGACCCAGTACTTC	CASSEQGEETQYF
NA	TRBV5-1	TRBJ2-7	TRBD1	TGCGCCAGCAGCCCCACAGGGGGATACGAGCAGTACTTC	CASSPTGGYEQYF
NA	TRBV5-1	TRBJ2-2	TRBD1	TGCGCCAGCAGCGTAGGGACAGGGTCCGGGGAGCTGTTTTTT	CASSVGTGSGELFF
NA	TRBV18	TRBJ1-3	NA	TGTGCCAGCTCACCAGAGGGAAACTCTGGAAACACCATATATTTT	CASSPEGNSGNTIYF
NA	TRBV5-6	TRBJ1-2	TRBD1	TGTGCCAGCAGCGTGGAGACAGGGATCCCCTACTATGGCTACACCTTC	CASSVETGIPYYGYTF
NA	TRBV7-3	TRBJ2-1	NA	TGTGCCAGCAGCTTGGACACCGTGGGCAATGAGCAGTTCTTC	CASSLDTVGNEQFF
NA	TRBV5-1	TRBJ1-1	NA	TGCGCCAGCAGCTTGGTATCGGCAGGGAGGGTGACTGAAGCTTTCTTT	CASSLVSAGRVTEAFF
NA	TRBV7-2	TRBJ2-7	NA	TGTGCCAGCAGACCGGGGACTGACTCCTACGAGCAGTACTTC	CASRPGTDSYEQYF
NA	TRBV5-1	TRBJ2-1	NA	TGCGCCAGCAGCTTTACTAGTTTCTACAATGAGCAGTTCTTC	CASSFTSFYNEQFF
NA	TRBV11-3	TRBJ2-7	TRBD2	TGTGCCAGCAGCTTAGAGGGACTAGCGGTCTACGAGCAGTACTTC	CASSLEGLAVYEQYF
NA	TRBV11-3	TRBJ2-3	TRBD2	TGTGCCAGCAGCTTAGTGGGCGGGAGGGTCGATACGCAGTATTTT	CASSLVGGRVDTQYF
NA	TRBV29-1	TRBJ2-5	TRBD2	TGCAGCGTTGAAGATTTCACGGGGGGGCAGGGTTGGACCCAGTACTTC	CSVEDFTGGQGWTQYF
NA	TRBV6-1	TRBJ2-5	TRBD1	TGTGCCAGCAGCGACAGGGGGCAAGAGACCCAGTACTTC	CASSDRGQETQYF
NA	TRBV6-5	TRBJ1-3	NA	TGTGCCAGCAAACACAGGGAATCTGGAAACACCATATATTTT	CASKHRESGNTIYF
NA	TRBV7-3	TRBJ1-1	TRBD1	TGTGCCAGCAGCCCGGGACAGTCCACTGAAGCTTTCTTT	CASSPGQSTEAFF